This TCR beta chain was sequenced for a study of blood T cells in healthy people across ages (dated by TCRdb to 2013 to 2016). For the wider study: In model experiments, template switching captured about one uniquely barcoded TCR beta cDNA molecule for every two T cells. Using deep sequencing normalized with unique cDNA molecular identifiers, the study measured how TCR beta repertoire diversity changes with age. The donors were split into four age groups: young (average approximately 16 years), middle-aged (over 35), aged (62) and long-lived (roughly 77). To avoid experimental bias, donors of different ages were randomly spread across the sequencing lanes. Using the same blood draw, the study looked at two additional independent replicas of 1 million unique cDNA reads for two donors, one aged 18 to 29 and the other aged 80 or older. Study-wide findings and limitations: Because the CMV infection status of the donors was unknown, age-related changes in expanded clonotypes may potentially have been confounded. Because profiling used bulk unsorted PBMCs, naive and antigen-experienced compartments could not be compared conclusively. A strong correlation was found between observed TCR beta diversity and the percentage of naive T cells measured by flow cytometry. Estimates of total diversity based on one million sequenced T cells were regarded as lower bounds and as underestimates. Observed TCR beta diversity per million T cells fell roughly linearly with age, and a significant reduction was already apparent by age about 43. Compared with the aged group, the long-lived group had more naive CD4+ T cells, fewer expanded clones and increased TCR diversity, a pattern suggesting age selection.

The library was generated by 5' RACE. Sequencing took place on an Illumina HiSeq 2500. A second 7 to 11 cycle PCR used a sample-barcoded 5' primer and a J-beta primer mix. A unique molecular identifier was introduced onto each TCR beta cDNA molecule by a template-switch 5' adaptor carrying 12 random nucleotides. Each sample yielded at least 3 million CDR3-containing paired-end reads. First-strand cDNA synthesis was performed from all RNA using the Mint cDNA synthesis kit, with priming by a TRBC-specific oligonucleotide. Following uracil-DNA glycosylase treatment, a first 18-cycle PCR with universal primers M1SS and BC2_uni_R was performed on all cDNA. The published analysis was carried out like this. For normalization, 1 million high-quality reads, each with a distinct molecular identifier, were randomly selected from each sample. Reads sharing molecular identifiers were discarded rather than binned into consensus sequences. MiTCR, run with a Q25 quality threshold and the strictest error-elimination algorithm, handled CDR3 identification, clonotype clustering and error correction. A nonparametric unseen species model with Euler transformation was used to estimate a lower bound on total TCR beta diversity. In-frame beta chains were kept once TCRdb had trimmed the public reads at Q25 with fastp and called clones with MiXCR. Rows are combined by CDR3 protein, so each entry shows the most common genes and DNA. TCRdb, rather than the study authors, made the V and J calls. The sample data list about 1.5 million distinct CDR3 sequences, and approximately 42% of these were observed just once. The ten largest clones add up to roughly 7.9% of the sample.

Comment on this clonotype: Which antigen it targets is not known. Per-nucleotide qualities are absent, and no much larger clonotype sits a single base away.

The CDR3 goes from the cysteine to the phenylalanine over 13 residues. The entry retains the CDR3 DNA only, 39 bases that are in frame from base 1. CDR1 and CDR2 are read off the germline V gene (reference sequence) as DFQATT and SNEGSKA. The V end loses 8 bases and the J end loses 2 bases, and a stretch of 13 bases separates them. The 39 donors, aged about 6 to 95 years, were systemically healthy Caucasian individuals from Russia. Each donor gave roughly 11 milliliters of peripheral blood, drawn into EDTA-treated Vacutainer tubes. Ficoll-Paque density-gradient centrifugation was used to isolate PBMCs, with at least 6.5 million obtained per sample. Total RNA, at least 6 micrograms per sample, was extracted from PBMCs with Trizol reagent. The percentages of naive CD45RAhigh/CD27high T cells were determined by flow cytometry on a PBMC aliquot from every donor.

The clonotype was recovered from a woman younger than 35 in good health. Sequenced sample: blood. The chain is made from TRBV20-1 and TRBJ1-3; the D gene cannot be resolved reliably. The sequenced DNA is TGCAGTTTCTCGGCGTTAGCTGGAAACACCATATATTTT. The resulting protein is CSFSALAGNTIYF.